This is a list of T cell receptor beta chains from one sample in a study of OX40 agonist ivuxolimab in advanced cancers. The repertoire was sequenced with immunoSEQ multiplex PCR; TCRdb's copy has only in-frame clones and lacks some. The table shows about 120,000 clones, with more than 80% occurring only once. The sample was CD4+ or CD8+ T cells sorted from blood, taken in a trial of the OX40 agonist ivuxolimab. These receptors were taken from an adult with an advanced solid tumor such as melanoma, head and neck, liver or kidney cancer. Each CDR3 is given with its conserved first and last residue. D genes are given only for firm matches. Clone size is given for some rows only: seen once, a few or many times, or a class if the clone is expanded.

size: -; V: TRBV18; D: TRBD1; J: TRBJ1-2; DNA: TGTGCCAGCTCACCTGACAGGGCTAACTATGGCTACACCTTC; CDR3: CASSPDRANYGYTF
size: -; V: TRBV18; D: -; J: TRBJ2-7; DNA: TGTGCCAGCTCACGATCTAGGAACTACGAGCAGTACTTC; CDR3: CASSRSRNYEQYF
size: -; V: TRBV6-5; D: -; J: TRBJ2-1; DNA: TGTGCCAGCAGTTACTTGCATCTAGGGAATATCAGGGAGCAGTTCTTC; CDR3: CASSYLHLGNIREQFF
size: -; V: TRBV19; D: -; J: TRBJ1-4; DNA: TGTGCCAGTAGCCCGTTGCCGGGGACCGCAAAACTGTTTTTT; CDR3: CASSPLPGTAKLFF
size: -; V: TRBV4-1; D: -; J: TRBJ2-2; DNA: TGCGCCAGCAGCCCCACTAGCACCGGGGAGCTGTTTTTT; CDR3: CASSPTSTGELFF
size: -; V: TRBV7-2; D: -; J: TRBJ2-7; DNA: TGTGCCAGCAGGTCGTTAGGGCAACTCTACGAGCAGTACTTC; CDR3: CASRSLGQLYEQYF
size: -; V: TRBV29-1; D: -; J: TRBJ2-3; DNA: TGCAGCGTTGATCGGGGCACAGATACGCAGTATTTT; CDR3: CSVDRGTDTQYF
size: -; V: TRBV7-9; D: TRBD1; J: TRBJ2-1; DNA: TGTGCCAGCAGCTTAGCGCCTAGGACAGGCGCGTTCTTC; CDR3: CASSLAPRTGAFF
size: -; V: TRBV28; D: -; J: TRBJ2-7; DNA: TGTGCCAGCAGTACCGGACGTCTCGGGTCCTACGAGCAGTACTTC; CDR3: CASSTGRLGSYEQYF
size: -; V: TRBV5-1; D: -; J: TRBJ2-1; DNA: TGCGCCAGCATGCCACCGTCCCCCTCCTACAATGAGCAGTTCTTC; CDR3: CASMPPSPSYNEQFF
size: -; V: TRBV5-1; D: TRBD1; J: TRBJ2-3; DNA: TGCGCCAGCAGCTTGGGACAGGGGAGCACAGATACGCAGTATTTT; CDR3: CASSLGQGSTDTQYF
size: once; V: TRBV4-2; D: TRBD2; J: TRBJ2-3; DNA: TGTGCCAGCAGCCAAGATACGGGGGGGCCAAGAGATACGCAGTATTTT; CDR3: CASSQDTGGPRDTQYF
size: -; V: TRBV11-2; D: -; J: TRBJ2-3; DNA: TGTGCCAGCAGCCTCAGGCGCTCTGCGGATACGCAGTATTTT; CDR3: CASSLRRSADTQYF
size: -; V: TRBV27; D: -; J: TRBJ2-2; DNA: TGTGCCAGCAGTCGGCGGGTCAGCGATGTGAACACCGGGGAGCTGTTTTTT; CDR3: CASSRRVSDVNTGELFF
size: -; V: TRBV7-8; D: -; J: TRBJ1-1; DNA: TGTGCCAGCAGCGAGCGAGAGAGGACTCGAGGCACTGAAGCTTTCTTT; CDR3: CASSERERTRGTEAFF
size: -; V: TRBV7-2; D: TRBD2; J: TRBJ2-3; DNA: TGTGCCAGCAGCTTTAGCGGGGGGCTACTTGATACGCAGTATTTT; CDR3: CASSFSGGLLDTQYF
size: -; V: TRBV6-1; D: -; J: TRBJ1-5; DNA: TGTGCCAGCAGTGGAGACCCCCGGGGCTCATATAGCAATCAGCCCCAGCATTTT; CDR3: CASSGDPRGSYSNQPQHF
size: -; V: TRBV7-2; D: -; J: TRBJ2-7; DNA: TGTGCCAGCAGCTTTACAGGGAGCTCCTACGAGCAGTACTTC; CDR3: CASSFTGSSYEQYF
size: -; V: TRBV28; D: -; J: TRBJ1-2; DNA: TGTGCCAGCAGTTTATCGGGGGTCCTCGGGCGGGATGGCTACACCTTC; CDR3: CASSLSGVLGRDGYTF
size: once; V: TRBV20-1; D: -; J: TRBJ2-3; DNA: TGCAGTCCTGGGGCGCCCGATACGCAGTATTTT; CDR3: CSPGAPDTQYF
size: -; V: TRBV2; D: -; J: TRBJ2-3; DNA: TGTGCCAGCAGCGTGGAGGTGCGGGATACGCAGTATTTT; CDR3: CASSVEVRDTQYF
size: -; V: TRBV7-2; D: TRBD1; J: TRBJ2-7; DNA: TGTGCCAGCAGCCCCCGGACAGGGGGACTCTACGAGCAGTACTTC; CDR3: CASSPRTGGLYEQYF
size: -; V: TRBV7-9; D: TRBD2; J: TRBJ2-7; DNA: TGTGCCAGCAGCTTAGCCCTAGCGGGGGGCTACGAGCAGTACTTC; CDR3: CASSLALAGGYEQYF
size: -; V: TRBV28; D: -; J: TRBJ1-4; DNA: TGTGCCAGCATACCTCAGGGGAAATTTGAAAAACTGTTTTTT; CDR3: CASIPQGKFEKLFF
size: once; V: TRBV7-8; D: -; J: TRBJ2-7; DNA: TGTGCCAGCGGGACCTACGAGCAGTACTTC; CDR3: CASGTYEQYF
size: -; V: TRBV28; D: TRBD1; J: TRBJ1-3; DNA: TGTGCCAGCAGTTGGGGTACAGGGGCTGGAAACACCATATATTTT; CDR3: CASSWGTGAGNTIYF
size: -; V: TRBV10-1; D: TRBD2; J: TRBJ2-5; DNA: TGCGCCACCTCGGGACTAGCGGGAGGGACCCAGTACTTC; CDR3: CATSGLAGGTQYF
size: -; V: TRBV19; D: TRBD1; J: TRBJ1-2; DNA: TGTGCCAGTAGTTCCACAGGGGTTGAGGGCTACACCTTC; CDR3: CASSSTGVEGYTF
size: -; V: TRBV6-1; D: -; J: TRBJ1-3; DNA: TGTGCCAGCAGTGTTGGGATTTACGGGAGTGGAAACACCATATATTTT; CDR3: CASSVGIYGSGNTIYF
size: few; V: TRBV28; D: -; J: TRBJ2-5; DNA: TGTGCCAGCAGTTTCTGGGACCAAGAGACCCAGTACTTC; CDR3: CASSFWDQETQYF
size: -; V: TRBV28; D: -; J: TRBJ1-6; DNA: TGTGCCAGCAGTCCGGGACAAGCTAATTCACCCCTCCACTTT; CDR3: CASSPGQANSPLHF
size: -; V: TRBV6-5; D: -; J: TRBJ2-3; DNA: TGTGCCAGCAGTTACTCCGGGGTCAGCACAGATACGCAGTATTTT; CDR3: CASSYSGVSTDTQYF
size: -; V: TRBV9; D: -; J: TRBJ2-7; DNA: TGTGCCAGCAGCGTAGGCGACAGTGAAATCTACGAGCAGTACTTC; CDR3: CASSVGDSEIYEQYF
size: -; V: TRBV7-9; D: TRBD1; J: TRBJ1-2; DNA: TGTGCCAGCAGTCTATCCTCACAGGGGGCCAGTGGCTACACCTTC; CDR3: CASSLSSQGASGYTF
size: -; V: TRBV11-3; D: TRBD1; J: TRBJ1-3; DNA: TGTGCCAGCAGCTCCCGGGACAGAGACTCTGGAAACACCATATATTTT; CDR3: CASSSRDRDSGNTIYF
size: -; V: TRBV7-9; D: -; J: TRBJ2-3; DNA: TGTGCCAGCAGTTCCACAGATACGCAGTATTTT; CDR3: CASSSTDTQYF